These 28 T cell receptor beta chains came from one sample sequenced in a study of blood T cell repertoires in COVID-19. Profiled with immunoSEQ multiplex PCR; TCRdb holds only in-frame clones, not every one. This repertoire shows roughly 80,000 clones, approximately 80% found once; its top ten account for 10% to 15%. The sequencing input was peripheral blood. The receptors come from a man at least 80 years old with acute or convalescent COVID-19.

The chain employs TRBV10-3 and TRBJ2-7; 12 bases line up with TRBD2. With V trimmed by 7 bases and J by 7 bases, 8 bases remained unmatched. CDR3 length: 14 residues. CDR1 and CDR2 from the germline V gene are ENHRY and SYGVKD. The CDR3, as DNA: TGTGCCATCAATAGCCTCGGGACTAGCGGGGAGCAGTACTTC. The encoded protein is CAINSLGTSGEQYF.

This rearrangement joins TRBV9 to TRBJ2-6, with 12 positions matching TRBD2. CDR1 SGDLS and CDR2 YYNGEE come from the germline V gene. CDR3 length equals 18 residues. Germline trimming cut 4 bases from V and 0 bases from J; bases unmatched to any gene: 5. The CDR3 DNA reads TGTGCCAGCAGCTCCAGACTAGCGGGGGTCTCTGGGGCCAACGTCCTGACTTTC. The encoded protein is CASSSRLAGVSGANVLTF.

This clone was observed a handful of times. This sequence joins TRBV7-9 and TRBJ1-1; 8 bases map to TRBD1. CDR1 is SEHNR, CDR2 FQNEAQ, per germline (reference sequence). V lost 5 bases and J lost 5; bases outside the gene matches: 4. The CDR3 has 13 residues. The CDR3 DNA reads TGTGCCAGCAGCCAGGGGGCAGGGACTGAAGCTTTCTTT. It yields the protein CASSQGAGTEAFF. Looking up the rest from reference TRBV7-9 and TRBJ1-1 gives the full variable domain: DTGVSQNPRHKITKRGQNVTFRCDPISEHNRLYWYRQTLGQGPEFLTYFQNEAQLEKSRLLSDRFSAERPKGSFSTLEIQRTEQGDSAMYLCASSQGAGTEAFFGQGTRLTVV.

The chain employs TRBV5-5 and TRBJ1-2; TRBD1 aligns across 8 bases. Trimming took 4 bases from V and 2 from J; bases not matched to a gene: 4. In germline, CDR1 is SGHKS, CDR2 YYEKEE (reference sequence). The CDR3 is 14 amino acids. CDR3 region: CASSAQGANYGYTF. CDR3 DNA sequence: TGTGCCAGCAGCGCCCAGGGGGCAAACTATGGCTACACCTTC.

The CDR3 region is CASSQDRGPRGEQFF. The CDR3 DNA reads as TGTGCCAGCAGCCAAGATCGGGGTCCCCGAGGTGAGCAGTTCTTC. This chain uses TRBV4-2 with TRBJ2-1, with a weak D call TRBD2 (5 bases). CDR1 LGHNA and CDR2 YNFKEQ come from the germline V gene. The CDR3 contains 15 residues. V lost 0 bases and J 9 bases, leaving 15 bases between the germline ends.

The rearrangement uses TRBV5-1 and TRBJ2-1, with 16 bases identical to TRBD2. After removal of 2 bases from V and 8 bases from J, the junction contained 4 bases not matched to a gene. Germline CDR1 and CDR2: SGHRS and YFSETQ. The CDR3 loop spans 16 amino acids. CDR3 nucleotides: TGCGCCAGCAGCTTCGGGACTAGCGGGGGGGCGGATGAGCAGTTCTTC. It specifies CASSFGTSGGADEQFF.

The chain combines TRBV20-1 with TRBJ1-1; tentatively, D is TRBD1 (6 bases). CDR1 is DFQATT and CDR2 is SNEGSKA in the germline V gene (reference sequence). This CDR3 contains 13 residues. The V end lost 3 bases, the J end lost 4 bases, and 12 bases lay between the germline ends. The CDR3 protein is CSASLQGGTEAFF. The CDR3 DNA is TGCAGTGCTAGTCTACAGGGTGGCACTGAAGCTTTCTTT.

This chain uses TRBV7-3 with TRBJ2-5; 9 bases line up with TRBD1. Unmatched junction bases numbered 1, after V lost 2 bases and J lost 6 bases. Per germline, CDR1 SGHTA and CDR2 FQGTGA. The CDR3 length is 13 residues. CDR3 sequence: CASSLGTGKTQYF. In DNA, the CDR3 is TGTGCCAGCAGCTTAGGGACAGGGAAGACCCAGTACTTC.

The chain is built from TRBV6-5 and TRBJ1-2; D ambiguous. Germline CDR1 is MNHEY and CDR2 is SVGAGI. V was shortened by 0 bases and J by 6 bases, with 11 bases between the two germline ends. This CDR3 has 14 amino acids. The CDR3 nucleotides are TGTGCCAGCAGTTACTCACGGGGTTCTAATGGCTACACCTTC. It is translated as CASSYSRGSNGYTF.

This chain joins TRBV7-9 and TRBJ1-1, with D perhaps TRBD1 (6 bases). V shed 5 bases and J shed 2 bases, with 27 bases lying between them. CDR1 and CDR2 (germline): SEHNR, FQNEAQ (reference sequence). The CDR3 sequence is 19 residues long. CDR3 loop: CASSRRRPGHAIDNTEAFF. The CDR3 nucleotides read TGTGCCAGCAGCCGCAGGCGCCCGGGACATGCTATCGATAACACTGAAGCTTTCTTT.

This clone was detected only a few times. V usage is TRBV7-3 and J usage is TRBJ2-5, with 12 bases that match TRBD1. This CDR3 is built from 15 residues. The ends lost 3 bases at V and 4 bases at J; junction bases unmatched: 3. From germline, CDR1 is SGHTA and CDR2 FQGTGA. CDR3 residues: CASSFGTGGRETQYF. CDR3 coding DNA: TGTGCCAGCAGCTTCGGGACAGGGGGCAGAGAGACCCAGTACTTC.

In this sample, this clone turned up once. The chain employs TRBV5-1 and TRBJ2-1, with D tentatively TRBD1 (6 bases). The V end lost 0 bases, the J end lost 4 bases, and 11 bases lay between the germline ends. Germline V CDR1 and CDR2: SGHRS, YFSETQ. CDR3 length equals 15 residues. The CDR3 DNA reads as TGCGCCAGCAGCTTGGCCCCTAGGGGGTACAATGAGCAGTTCTTC. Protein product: CASSLAPRGYNEQFF.

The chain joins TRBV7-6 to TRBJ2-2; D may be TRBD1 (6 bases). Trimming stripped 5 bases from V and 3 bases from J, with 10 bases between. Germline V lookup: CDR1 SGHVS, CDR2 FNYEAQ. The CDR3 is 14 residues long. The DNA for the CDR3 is TGTGCCAGCAGCGCCAACAGGGACACCGGGGAGCTGTTTTTT. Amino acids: CASSANRDTGELFF.

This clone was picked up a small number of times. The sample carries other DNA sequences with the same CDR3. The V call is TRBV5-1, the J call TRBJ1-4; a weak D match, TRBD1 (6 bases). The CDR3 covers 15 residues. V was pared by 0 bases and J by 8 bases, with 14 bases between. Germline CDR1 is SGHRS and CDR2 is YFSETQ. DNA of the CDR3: TGCGCCAGCAGCTTGGTGGGGACATCTGGGGAAAAACTGTTTTTT. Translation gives CASSLVGTSGEKLFF. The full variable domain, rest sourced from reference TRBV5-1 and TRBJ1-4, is KAGVTQTPRYLIKTRGQQVTLSCSPISGHRSVSWYQQTPGQGLQFLFEYFSETQRNKGNFPGRFSGRQFSNSRSEMNVSTLELGDSALYLCASSLVGTSGEKLFFGSGTQLSVL.

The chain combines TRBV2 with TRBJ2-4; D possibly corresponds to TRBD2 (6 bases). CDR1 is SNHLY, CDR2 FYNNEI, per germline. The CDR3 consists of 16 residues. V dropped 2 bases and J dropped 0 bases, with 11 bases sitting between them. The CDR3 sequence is CASSEFGGLAKNIQYF. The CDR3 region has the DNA TGTGCCAGCAGTGAATTTGGGGGACTAGCCAAAAACATTCAGTACTTC. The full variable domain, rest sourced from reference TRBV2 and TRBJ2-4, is EPEVTQTPSHQVTQMGQEVILRCVPISNHLYFYWYRQILGQKVEFLVSFYNNEISEKSEIFDDQFSVERPDGSNFTLKIRSTKLEDSAMYFCASSEFGGLAKNIQYFGAGTRLSVL.

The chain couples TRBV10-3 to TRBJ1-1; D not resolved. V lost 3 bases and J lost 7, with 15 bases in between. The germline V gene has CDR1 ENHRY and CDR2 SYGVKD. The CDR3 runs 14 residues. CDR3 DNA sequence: TGTGCCATCAGTGAAGGTGGAGGGCTGAATGAAGCTTTCTTT. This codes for CAISEGGGLNEAFF.

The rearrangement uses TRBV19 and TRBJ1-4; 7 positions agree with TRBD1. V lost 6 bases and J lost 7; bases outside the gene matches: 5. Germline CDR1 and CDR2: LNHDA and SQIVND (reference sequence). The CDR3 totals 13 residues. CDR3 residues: CASSPTGTEKLFF. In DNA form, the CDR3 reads TGTGCCAGTAGCCCGACAGGGACTGAAAAACTGTTTTTT.

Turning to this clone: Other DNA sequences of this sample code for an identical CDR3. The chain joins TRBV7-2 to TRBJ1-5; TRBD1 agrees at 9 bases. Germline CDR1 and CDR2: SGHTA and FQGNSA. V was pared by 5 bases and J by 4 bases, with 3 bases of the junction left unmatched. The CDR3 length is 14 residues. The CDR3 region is CASSLDRGNQPQHF. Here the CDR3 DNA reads TGTGCCAGCAGCCTCGACAGGGGGAATCAGCCCCAGCATTTT.

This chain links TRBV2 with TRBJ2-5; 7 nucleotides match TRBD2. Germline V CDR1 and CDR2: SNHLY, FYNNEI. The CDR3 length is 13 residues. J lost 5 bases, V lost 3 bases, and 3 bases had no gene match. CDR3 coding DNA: TGTGCCAGCAGTGATACTAGCGAGGAGACCCAGTACTTC. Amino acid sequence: CASSDTSEETQYF.

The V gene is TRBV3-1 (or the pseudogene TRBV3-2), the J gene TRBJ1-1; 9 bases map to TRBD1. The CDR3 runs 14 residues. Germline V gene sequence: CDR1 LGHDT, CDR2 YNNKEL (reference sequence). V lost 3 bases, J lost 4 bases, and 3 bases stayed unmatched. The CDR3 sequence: CASSHSDRGTEAFF. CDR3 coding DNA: TGTGCCAGCAGCCATTCGGACAGGGGCACTGAAGCTTTCTTT.

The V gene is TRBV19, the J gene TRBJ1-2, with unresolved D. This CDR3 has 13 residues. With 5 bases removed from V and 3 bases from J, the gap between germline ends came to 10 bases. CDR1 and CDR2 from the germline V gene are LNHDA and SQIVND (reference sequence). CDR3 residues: CASSPQTDYGYTF. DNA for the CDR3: TGTGCCAGTAGTCCCCAAACAGACTATGGCTACACCTTC.

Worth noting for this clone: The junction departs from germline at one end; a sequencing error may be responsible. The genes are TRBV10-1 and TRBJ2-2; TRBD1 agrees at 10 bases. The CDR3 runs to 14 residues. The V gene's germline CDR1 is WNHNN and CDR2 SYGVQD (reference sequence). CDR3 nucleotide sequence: TGCGCCAGCCCCCGGGACAGGGGACACCGGGGAGCTGTTTTT. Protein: CASPRDRGHRGAVF.

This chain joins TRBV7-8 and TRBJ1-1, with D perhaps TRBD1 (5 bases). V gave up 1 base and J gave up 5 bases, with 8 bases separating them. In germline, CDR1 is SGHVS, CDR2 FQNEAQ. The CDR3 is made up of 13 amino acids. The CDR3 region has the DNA TGTGCCAGCAGCTTAGTCAGGGATACTGAAGCTTTCTTT. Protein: CASSLVRDTEAFF.

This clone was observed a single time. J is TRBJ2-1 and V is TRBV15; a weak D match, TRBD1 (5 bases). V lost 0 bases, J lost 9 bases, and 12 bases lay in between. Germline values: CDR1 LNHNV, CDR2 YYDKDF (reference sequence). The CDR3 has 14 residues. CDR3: CATSRDSQGLEQFF. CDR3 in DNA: TGTGCCACCAGCAGAGATAGTCAGGGCCTTGAGCAGTTCTTC.

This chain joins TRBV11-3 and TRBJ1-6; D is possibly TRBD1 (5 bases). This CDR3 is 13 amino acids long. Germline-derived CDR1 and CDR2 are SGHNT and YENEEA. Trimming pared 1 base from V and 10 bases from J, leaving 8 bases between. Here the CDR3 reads CASSLGGDSPLHF. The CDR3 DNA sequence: TGTGCCAGCAGCTTAGGGGGGGACTCACCCCTCCACTTT.

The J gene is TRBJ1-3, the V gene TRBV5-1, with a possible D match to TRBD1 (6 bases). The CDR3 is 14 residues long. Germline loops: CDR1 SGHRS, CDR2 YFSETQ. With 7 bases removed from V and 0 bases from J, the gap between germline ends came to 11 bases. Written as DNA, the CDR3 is TGCGCCAGCTCGAGACAGGCCTCTGGAAACACCATATATTTT. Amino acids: CASSRQASGNTIYF.

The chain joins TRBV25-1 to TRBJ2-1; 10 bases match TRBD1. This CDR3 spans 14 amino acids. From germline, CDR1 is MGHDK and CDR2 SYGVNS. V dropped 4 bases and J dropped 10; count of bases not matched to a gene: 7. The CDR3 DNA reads TGTGCCAGCAGTGGGACAGGGGGGTTCGGCGAGCAGTTCTTC. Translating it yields CASSGTGGFGEQFF.

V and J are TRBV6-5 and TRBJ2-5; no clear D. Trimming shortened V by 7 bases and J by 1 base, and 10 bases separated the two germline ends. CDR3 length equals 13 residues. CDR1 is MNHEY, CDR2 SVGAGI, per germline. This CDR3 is CASMSPGQETQYF. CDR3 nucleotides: TGTGCCAGCATGTCCCCAGGCCAAGAGACCCAGTACTTC.